The source of this T cell receptor (beta chain) is a study of blood T cell repertoires in COVID-19. Clones were read by immunoSEQ multiplex PCR, and TCRdb kept only the in-frame ones, dropping some. The sample includes around 140,000 clones, about nine tenths of them seen just once. The receptor was isolated from a man in his fifties or sixties who had recovered from COVID-19. Sequencing was carried out using PBMCs or T cells enriched from blood (not recorded which).

In DNA form, the CDR3 reads TGTGCCAGCAGCCGACCTAGCGGGCGTCTGGGCGGCAATGAGCAGTTCTTC. As protein: CASSRPSGRLGGNEQFF. The rearrangement uses TRBV9 and TRBJ2-1, with 8 bases matching TRBD2. Trimming at V came to 4 bases and at J to 6 bases, leaving 15 bases not matched to a gene. The CDR3 extends over 17 amino acids. Germline-derived CDR1 and CDR2 are SGDLS and YYNGEE. Full variable domain (missing parts from reference TRBV9 and TRBJ2-1): DSGVTQTPKHLITATGQRVTLRCSPRSGDLSVYWYQQSLDQGLQFLIQYYNGEERAKGNILERFSAQQFPDLHSELNLSSLELGDSALYFCASSRPSGRLGGNEQFFGPGTRLTVL.